This T cell receptor beta chain was identified during a study of blood T cell repertoires in COVID-19. Turning to the study itself: Samples representing acute and convalescent COVID-19 were sourced from the United States, Italy and Spain.

Assay used: immunoSEQ multiplex PCR; TCRdb lists only in-frame clones, some missing. The sample gives about 210,000 clones, approximately 85% of which show up once; roughly 5.5% is in the top ten. The clonotype comes from a woman aged 70 to 79 with COVID-19, enrolled during active disease. The sample consisted of peripheral blood.

The CDR3, as DNA: TGTGCCAGCAGCTTAGCGCCCTCGGATAATTCACCCCTCCACTTT. Translated, it gives CASSLAPSDNSPLHF. The J gene is TRBJ1-6, the V gene TRBV7-2; the D is unclear. CDR1 and CDR2 from the germline V gene are SGHTA and FQGNSA. The CDR3 is 15 residues long. Trimming cost V 0 bases and J 5 bases, with 8 bases left between them.